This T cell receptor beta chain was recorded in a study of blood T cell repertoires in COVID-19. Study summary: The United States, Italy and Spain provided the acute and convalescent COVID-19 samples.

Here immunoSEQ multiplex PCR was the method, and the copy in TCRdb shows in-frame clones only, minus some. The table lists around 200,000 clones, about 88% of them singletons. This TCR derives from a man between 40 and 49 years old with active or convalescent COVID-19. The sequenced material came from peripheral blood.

CDR3 protein: CASSPAGVEEGYTF. The CDR3 DNA reads as TGTGCCAGCTCCCCCGCGGGGGTGGAGGAAGGCTACACCTTC. The J gene is TRBJ1-2, the V gene TRBV18, with D maybe TRBD1 (5 bases). The V end was cut by 6 bases, the J end by 8 bases, with 19 bases between. CDR3 size: 14 residues. CDR1 is KGHSH and CDR2 is LQKENI in the germline V gene.